In this sample, the clone carrying this T cell receptor beta chain turned up many times. The CDR3 has 14 amino acids. V lost 7 bases to trimming and J lost 5 bases, with 15 bases between them. The time point denotes: patch test 2, 6 weeks after DPC sensitization. Treatment denoted: therapeutic diphenylcyclopropenone sensitization with weekly scalp DPC. This sample was included in a study of human T cells and chemical hapten exposure. Study-level background: Recorded diagnoses among the mostly female patients were alopecia areata, totalis or universalis.

TCRdb re-derived calls from the RACE reads in MiXCR, one entry per CDR3 protein. This sample has around 360,000 distinct CDR3 sequences; nearly 6.5% occur once, and the top ten carry about 6%. This receptor was taken from a woman aged 18-29 years with alopecia areata. Some clones in this sample may be carry-over from other donors' samples. The chain links TRBV12-3 or TRBV12-4 to TRBJ2-1; weak D call: TRBD2 (5 bases). Material: whole blood, obtained in connection with sensitization to the hapten diphenylcyclopropenone (DPC). Here the CDR3 DNA reads TGTGCCAGCACTTCGTCTAGCAGAGACAATGAGCAGTTCTTC. Translation: CASTSSSRDNEQFF.